A selection of T cell receptor beta chains follows, all from one sample in a study of T cell responses to AZD1222 COVID-19 vaccine. Some clones are missing from TCRdb's copy, which holds only in-frame ones; the method was immunoSEQ multiplex PCR. The profile covers fewer than 150,000 clones, with just over 90% appearing a single time and approximately 5.1% taken by the ten largest. The sample consisted of peripheral blood, taken 28 days after the second AZD1222 dose. These receptor sequences come from an adult who received the AZD1222 COVID-19 vaccine. CDR3s leave out the opening cysteine and the closing phenylalanine or tryptophan. The order of the fields is V gene, CDR3 protein.

TRBV6-1,ASSAGQGIDPNYGYT
TRBV27,ASARQGGTDTQY
TRBV3-1/TRBV3-2,ASSQDRARVRETQY
TRBV27,ASRPTAVTEAF
TRBV6-2/TRBV6-3,ASSYLGMNTEAF
TRBV18,ASSQGEDQPQH
TRBV24-1,ATSRGLGQPQH
TRBV7-9,ASRGTPQETQY
TRBV7-9,ASSLALVDTQY
TRBV4-1,ASSQIGSRRNEKLF
TRBV9,ASSVAQDPTAGELF
TRBV18,ASSPSRTEAF
TRBV5-1,ASSLTGGNTGELF
TRBV7-6,ASSLALGSYNEQF
TRBV5-1,ASSLGLGLAGANTGELF
TRBV6-5,ASRYGTGVSGYT
TRBV27,ASSGGGSELFSPLH
TRBV4-3,ASSQDQRVGGYT
TRBV11-2,ASSLDRNNEQF
TRBV27,ASSFSGKLGNQPQH
TRBV6-5,ASSPGGEGYT
TRBV7-9,ASSLGQGSSYNSPLH
TRBV6-2/TRBV6-3,AIRPWQQETQY
TRBV30,AWSVVQGYEQF
TRBV6-5,ASSSSPTGNNQPQH
TRBV7-9,ASSFTNIWQVGVFGYT
TRBV7-9,ASSFDLYEQY
TRBV5-5,ASSWTSGQETQY
TRBV6-1,ASSEWTGKNYEQY
TRBV5-1,ASRSLIGGIHNEQF
TRBV4-3,ASSQGRLGTSGRFRTTGEQY
TRBV12-5,ASGLSGPYGYT
TRBV5-1,ASSLSGEKLF
TRBV7-8,ASSLPPGTANNSPLH
TRBV27,ASRQAGFRNTEAF
TRBV4-3,ASSQTLRDRNGYT
TRBV12-3/TRBV12-4,ASSSESHGYT
TRBV19,ASSNVETQY
TRBV27,ASSSGPPGSNQPQH
TRBV10-3,AISGQGPNTGELF
TRBV7-6,ASSLKGPNEQF
TRBV5-6,ASSTRVSEGGYT
TRBV7-3,ASSLQGPGFQETQY
TRBV3-1/TRBV3-2,ASSPVGQGSRSGYT
TRBV7-9,ASSLTWNTEAF
TRBV7-9,ASSFTHDSGGYT
TRBV10-3,AIRAQGNTEAF
TRBV2,ASRDRQGTEAF
TRBV18,ASSPRGGELF
TRBV5-4,ASRPYRDRPIYGYT
TRBV3-1/TRBV3-2,ASSQEGLRGYT
TRBV6-5,ASSYGLKETQY
TRBV3-1/TRBV3-2,ASSQVIWSGRTYEQY
TRBV19,ASSINRGGRTDTQY
TRBV6-5,ASRFLRVGNTEAF